The entry that follows covers one T cell receptor beta chain sequence. Its antigen is as yet unknown. Systemic immunosuppression or autoimmune disease history was grounds to exclude patients. Assay: immunoSEQ multiplex PCR; the TCRdb copy retains only in-frame clones and omits some. The table lists approximately 100,000 clones, 80% to 95% of them singletons. The entry originates in a study of OX40 agonist ivuxolimab in advanced cancers. Study summary: Patients were dosed with the agonistic anti-OX40 (CD134) antibody ivuxolimab. There were three patients with partial responses, one having hepatocellular carcinoma and two cutaneous melanoma. Broader study findings: It was not determined which antigens were specifically recognized by the peripheral T cells that had undergone clonal expansion.

In germline, CDR1 is LGHNA, CDR2 YSLEER. This CDR3 comprises 15 residues. V was cut by 0 bases and J by 7 bases, with 13 bases left in between. Material: CD4+ or CD8+ T cells sorted from blood, obtained in a trial of the OX40 agonist ivuxolimab. The V and J genes are TRBV4-3 and TRBJ1-5; perhaps TRBD1 as D (5 bases). The TCR was taken from an adult with an advanced solid tumor such as melanoma, head and neck, liver or kidney cancer. The CDR3 loop is CASSQDREGYQPQHF. The CDR3 bases are TGCGCCAGCAGCCAAGATAGGGAGGGGTACCAGCCCCAGCATTTT.